This T cell receptor beta chain was identified during a study of blood T cell repertoires in COVID-19 (dated by TCRdb to about 2020). With respect to the entire study: Samples from collaborators originated in the United States, Italy and Spain and spanned both the acute and convalescent phases of COVID-19. The material from the prospective study consisted of cDNA or gDNA derived from T cells, B-cell-depleted T cells, or PBMCs. The dataset comprised deeply sampled blood TCRbeta repertoires from subjects exposed to, actively infected with, or recovered from COVID-19. The repertoires were released in a freely available public database intended as a resource for research on the immune response to SARS-CoV-2. The samples were drawn from two sources: the first 160 participants of the ongoing ImmuneRACE study, and 1,200 or so subjects contributed by 6 global collaborators. The sample metadata nearly always contained a de-identified subject ID, COVID-19 status, age in years and sex. HLA class I and class II types, where available, came from metadata supplied by the sample provider rather than from assay-based typing.

The germline V gene provides CDR1 SGDLS and CDR2 YYNGEE. From V the trimming removes 1 base and from J it removes 1 base, while the gene matches leave 1 base of the junction unaccounted for. The cysteine opens and the phenylalanine closes a CDR3 of 16 amino acids. Only the CDR3 region is kept as DNA, spanning 48 bases read in frame from base 1. Study-wide conclusions, independent of this receptor: Clinical and demographic metadata were provided uncurated, with the amount varying by source and participant.

The immunoSEQ Assay, a bias-controlled multiplex PCR, was used to amplify TCRbeta CDR3 regions from genomic DNA. From the authors' description of their analysis: The number of nucleated cells in each sample was estimated by amplification of reference gene primers within the assay. Sequence reads were collapsed and filtered to measure the absolute abundance of every unique TCRbeta CDR3 rearrangement. For each sample, productive Simpson clonality was calculated by taking the square root of Simpson's diversity index across productive rearrangements. This is the immuneACCESS table as TCRdb keeps it, with only in-frame sequences that have V and J called. A part of the clones is gone; compared with another copy, unresolved V genes explain less than half, and the rest is unexplained. D and trimming were read from the DNA, whereas the V and J calls and clone size are those reported in that table. Counted in this sample were about 350,000 clones; around nine tenths of them appeared once. The ten most abundant clones make up 2.5% to 4% of the sample.

Concerning this clone: Which antigen it targets is not known. It has no much larger one-base neighbor in the sample; base qualities were not kept.

A second Seattle source provided samples from volunteer blood donors who had recovered from COVID-19. The collaborating institutions used their own protocols to collect whole blood in K2EDTA tubes. For TCRbeta analysis, collaborators shipped samples in one of three forms: frozen whole blood, isolated PBMCs, or DNA extracted from either of those sample types. The source of this sequence is a woman aged 18-29 years who had recovered from COVID-19. The sequencing input was peripheral blood. The chain employs TRBV9 and TRBJ1-4; the central 10 bases match TRBD1. The bases are TGTGCCAGCAGCGTATGGGACAGGGGAACTAATGAAAAACTGTTTTTT. Translated, it gives CASSVWDRGTNEKLFF.